The 5 T cell receptor beta chains below were found in one sample sequenced in a study of blood T cell repertoires in COVID-19. The data were produced by immunoSEQ multiplex PCR, yet TCRdb's version contains in-frame clones alone and is incomplete. In the table there are 150,000 to 200,000 clones, around nine tenths of which are singletons. Sequenced sample: peripheral blood. The origin of the receptors is a woman aged 70-85 years with COVID-19, enrolled during active disease.

The rearrangement links TRBV28 to TRBJ2-1; perhaps TRBD1 as D (5 bases). This CDR3 region has 16 residues. CDR1 and CDR2 from the germline V gene are MDHEN and SYDVKM. Trimming removed 2 bases from V and 5 bases from J, with 16 bases in between. The CDR3 region has the DNA TGTGCCAGCAGTTTAGGGGCCCCCTCGATGAACAATGAGCAGTTCTTC. Residues: CASSLGAPSMNNEQFF.

This clone was counted once. The chain links TRBV15 to TRBJ2-1; tentative D call: TRBD2 (11 bases). This CDR3 has 24 amino acids. The ends were cut back, 1 base at V and 2 bases at J, with 36 bases in the middle. CDR1 and CDR2 (germline): LNHNV, YYDKDF (reference sequence). The CDR3 DNA sequence: TGTGCCACCAGCAGAGCAGGAAGACAGGGGGCGCGTCTAGCGGGAGGTATGGCCTACAATGAGCAGTTCTTC. Translated: CATSRAGRQGARLAGGMAYNEQFF.

The chain carries TRBV5-1 and TRBJ1-1; D gene uncertain. Germline-derived CDR1 and CDR2 are SGHRS and YFSETQ. Trimming removed 4 bases from V and 1 base from J, with 8 bases in between. The CDR3 is 13 residues long. DNA for the CDR3: TGCGCCAGCAGCGGAACAGCGAACACTGAAGCTTTCTTT. This sequence encodes CASSGTANTEAFF. The full variable domain, completed using reference TRBV5-1 and TRBJ1-1, is KAGVTQTPRYLIKTRGQQVTLSCSPISGHRSVSWYQQTPGQGLQFLFEYFSETQRNKGNFPGRFSGRQFSNSRSEMNVSTLELGDSALYLCASSGTANTEAFFGQGTRLTVV.

The chain joins TRBV7-8 to TRBJ1-3; D not certain. This CDR3 is 13 amino acids long. V was cut by 4 bases and J by 3 bases, with 7 bases left in between. Per germline, CDR1 SGHVS and CDR2 FQNEAQ. CDR3 in amino acids: CASSSGRGNTIYF. CDR3 coding DNA: TGTGCCAGCAGCTCCGGTCGTGGAAACACCATATATTTT.

Notes on this clone: This CDR3 is also generated by other DNA sequences in the sample. The J gene is TRBJ1-4, the V gene TRBV4-3; 7 bases map to TRBD1. The CDR3 sequence is 14 residues long. Looked up from germline, CDR1 is LGHNA and CDR2 is YSLEER. The trim removed 1 base at V and 7 bases at J, leaving 3 bases unmatched. DNA of the CDR3: TGCGCCAGCAGCCAAGGGCAGGGGGGTGAAAAACTGTTTTTT. Translation: CASSQGQGGEKLFF.